This passage covers 8 T cell receptor beta chains from one sample sequenced in a study of human T cells and chemical hapten exposure. The treatment is: therapeutic diphenylcyclopropenone sensitization with weekly scalp DPC. Individual cDNA molecules had unique molecular identifiers attached to them by the library. TCRdb ran MiXCR on the reads and lists one entry per CDR3 protein. The sample has 2,300 or so distinct CDR3 sequences; approximately 58% are singletons. Material: whole blood, obtained before DPC sensitization or 2, 6, or about 24 weeks after (not recorded which). These receptors were collected from an adult with alopecia areata. Some clones in this sample may be carry-over from other donors' samples. This table probably holds off-target reads from a library built for another chain.

The V call is TRBV6-5, the J call TRBJ2-2; D gene ambiguous. Per the germline V gene, CDR1 is MNHEY and CDR2 is SVGAGI. CDR3 length: 11 residues. Trimming shortened V by 6 bases and J by 7 bases, and 6 bases separated the two germline ends. DNA for the CDR3: TGTGCCAGCAGGAGAAGCGGGGAGCTGTTTTTT. Translation gives CASRRSGELFF.

This clonotype was seen a handful of times. CDR3 residues: CASSLWAPTQETQYF. In DNA form, the CDR3 reads TGTGCCAGCAGTTTATGGGCCCCCACCCAAGAGACCCAGTACTTC. The gene calls are TRBV28 and TRBJ2-5; D is unclear. The CDR3 has 15 residues. Germline CDR1 reads MDHEN; CDR2 reads SYDVKM. V gave up 0 bases and J gave up 1 base, with 9 bases separating them.

This clonotype was observed once. The chain recombines TRBV20-1 with TRBJ2-1; maybe TRBD2 (7 bases). Trimming took 5 bases from V and 7 from J, leaving 27 bases between them. The CDR3 contains 17 residues. The germline CDR1 and CDR2 sequences are DFQATT and SNEGSKA (reference sequence). The CDR3 sequence: CSACEFGGGLAGNEQFF. CDR3 in DNA: TGCAGTGCTTGTGAGTTTGGCGGGGGCCTGGCGGGAAATGAGCAGTTCTTC.

The chain uses TRBV29-1 and TRBJ2-7, with 7 bases matching TRBD1. CDR3 length equals 13 residues. Germline loops: CDR1 SQVTM, CDR2 ANQGSEA. The ends lost 6 bases at V and 2 bases at J; junction bases unmatched: 7. The CDR3 loop reads CSVLNRGTYEQYF. The CDR3 DNA reads as TGCAGCGTCCTCAACAGGGGTACCTACGAGCAGTACTTC.

V and J are TRBV5-4 and TRBJ1-2; TRBD1 might be the D (6 bases). Germline CDR1 reads SGHNT; CDR2 reads YYREEE (reference sequence). This CDR3 comprises 14 residues. V lost 2 bases, J lost 5 bases, and 13 bases lay in between. CDR3: CASSFNRDTYGYTF. CDR3 in DNA: TGTGCCAGCAGCTTTAACAGGGACACATATGGCTACACCTTC. Together with reference TRBV5-4 and TRBJ1-2, the CDR3 gives the full variable domain: ETGVTQSPTHLIKTRGQQVTLRCSSQSGHNTVSWYQQALGQGPQFIFQYYREEENGRGNFPPRFSGLQFPNYSSELNVNALELDDSALYLCASSFNRDTYGYTFGSGTRLTVV.

The chain has TRBV28 and TRBJ2-1; D may be TRBD1 (6 bases). Germline-derived CDR1 and CDR2 are MDHEN and SYDVKM. Trimming removed 6 bases at V and 0 bases at J, with 12 bases between. The CDR3 extends over 15 amino acids. The CDR3 region is CASRPQDSSYNEQFF. The CDR3 DNA follows: TGTGCCAGCAGACCTCAGGACAGCTCCTACAATGAGCAGTTCTTC.

This chain joins TRBV20-1 and TRBJ2-1; D might be TRBD2 (5 bases). This CDR3 comprises 11 residues. V lost 0 bases and J 10 bases, leaving 7 bases between the germline ends. Germline-derived CDR1 and CDR2 are DFQATT and SNEGSKA (reference sequence). The CDR3 region is CSAREDFEQFF. The CDR3 coding sequence is TGCAGTGCTAGAGAGGACTTCGAGCAGTTCTTC.

This clonotype was detected a few times. J is TRBJ2-5 and V is TRBV6-1; D uncertain. Germline V gives CDR1 MNHNS, CDR2 SASEGT. This CDR3 has 15 amino acids. Between the trimmed V and J ends, which lost 2 bases and 5 bases, there was a span of 15 bases. CDR3 DNA: TGTGCCAGCAGTGAAACTCGACTCACCGAGGAGACCCAGTACTTC. This gives the protein CASSETRLTEETQYF.